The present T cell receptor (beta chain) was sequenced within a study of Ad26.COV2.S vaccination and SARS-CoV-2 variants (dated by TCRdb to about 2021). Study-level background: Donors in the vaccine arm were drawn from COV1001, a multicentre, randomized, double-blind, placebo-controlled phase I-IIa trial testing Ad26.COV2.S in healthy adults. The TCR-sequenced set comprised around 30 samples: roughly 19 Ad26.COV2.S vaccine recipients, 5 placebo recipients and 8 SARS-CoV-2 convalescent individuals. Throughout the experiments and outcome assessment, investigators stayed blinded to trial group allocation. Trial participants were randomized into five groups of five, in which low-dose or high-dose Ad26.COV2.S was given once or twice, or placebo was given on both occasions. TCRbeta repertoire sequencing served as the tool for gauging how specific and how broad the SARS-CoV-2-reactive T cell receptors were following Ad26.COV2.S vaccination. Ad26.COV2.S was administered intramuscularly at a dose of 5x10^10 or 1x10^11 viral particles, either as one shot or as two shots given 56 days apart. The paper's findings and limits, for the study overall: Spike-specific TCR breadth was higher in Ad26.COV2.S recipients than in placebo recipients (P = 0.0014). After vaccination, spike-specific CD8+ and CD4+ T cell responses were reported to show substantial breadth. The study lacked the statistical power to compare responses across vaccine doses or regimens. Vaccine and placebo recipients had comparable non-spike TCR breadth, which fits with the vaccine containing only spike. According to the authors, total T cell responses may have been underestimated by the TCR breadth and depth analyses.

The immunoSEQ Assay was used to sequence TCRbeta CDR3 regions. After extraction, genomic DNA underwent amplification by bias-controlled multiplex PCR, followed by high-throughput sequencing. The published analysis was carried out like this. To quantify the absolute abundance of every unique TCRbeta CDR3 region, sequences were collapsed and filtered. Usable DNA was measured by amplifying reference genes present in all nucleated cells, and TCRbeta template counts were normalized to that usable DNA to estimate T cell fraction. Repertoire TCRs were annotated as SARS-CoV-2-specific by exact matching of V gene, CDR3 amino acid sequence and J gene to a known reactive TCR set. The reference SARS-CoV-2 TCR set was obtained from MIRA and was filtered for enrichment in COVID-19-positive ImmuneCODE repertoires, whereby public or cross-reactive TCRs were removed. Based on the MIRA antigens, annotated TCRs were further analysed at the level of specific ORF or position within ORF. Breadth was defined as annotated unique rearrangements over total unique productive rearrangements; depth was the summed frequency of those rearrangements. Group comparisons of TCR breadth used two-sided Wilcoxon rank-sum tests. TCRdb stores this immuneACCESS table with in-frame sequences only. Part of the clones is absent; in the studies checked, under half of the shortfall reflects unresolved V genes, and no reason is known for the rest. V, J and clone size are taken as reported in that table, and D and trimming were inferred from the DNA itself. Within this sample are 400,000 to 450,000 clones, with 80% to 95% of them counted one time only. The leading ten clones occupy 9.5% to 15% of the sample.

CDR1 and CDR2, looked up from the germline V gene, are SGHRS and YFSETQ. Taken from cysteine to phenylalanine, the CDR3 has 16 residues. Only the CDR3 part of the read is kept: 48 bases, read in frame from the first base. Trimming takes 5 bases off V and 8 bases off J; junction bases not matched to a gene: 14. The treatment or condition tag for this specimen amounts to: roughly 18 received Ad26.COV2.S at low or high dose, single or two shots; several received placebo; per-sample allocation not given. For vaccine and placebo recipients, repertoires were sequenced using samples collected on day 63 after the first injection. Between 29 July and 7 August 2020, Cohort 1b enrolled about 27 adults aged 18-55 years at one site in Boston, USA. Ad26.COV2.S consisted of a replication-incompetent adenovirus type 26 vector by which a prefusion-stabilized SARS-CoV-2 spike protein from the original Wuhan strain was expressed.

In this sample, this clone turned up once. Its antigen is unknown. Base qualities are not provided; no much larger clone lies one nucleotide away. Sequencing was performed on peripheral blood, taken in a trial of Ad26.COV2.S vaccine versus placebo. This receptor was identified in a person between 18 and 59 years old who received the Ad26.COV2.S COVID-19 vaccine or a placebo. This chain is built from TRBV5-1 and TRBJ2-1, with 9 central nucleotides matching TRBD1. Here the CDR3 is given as CASRPIPGQGLDEQFF. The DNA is TGCGCCAGCAGACCAATACCGGGACAGGGTTTAGATGAGCAGTTCTTC.